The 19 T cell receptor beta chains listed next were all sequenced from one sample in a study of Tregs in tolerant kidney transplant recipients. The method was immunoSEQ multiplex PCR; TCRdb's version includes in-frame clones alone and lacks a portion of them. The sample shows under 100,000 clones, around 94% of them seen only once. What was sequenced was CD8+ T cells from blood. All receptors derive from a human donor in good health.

The CDR3, as DNA: TGCGCCAGCAGTGATGAGCACACTGAAGCTTTCTTT. Its protein product is CASSDEHTEAFF. V usage is TRBV10-1 and J usage is TRBJ1-1; unclear D gene. Trimming pared 3 bases from V and 3 bases from J, leaving 5 bases between. From germline, CDR1 is WNHNN and CDR2 SYGVQD (reference sequence). The CDR3 covers 12 residues.

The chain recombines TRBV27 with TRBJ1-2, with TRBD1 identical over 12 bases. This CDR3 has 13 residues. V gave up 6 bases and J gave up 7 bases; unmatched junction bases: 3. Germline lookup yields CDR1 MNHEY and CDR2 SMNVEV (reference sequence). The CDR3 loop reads CASRGQGAFGYTF. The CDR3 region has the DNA TGTGCCAGCAGGGGACAGGGGGCCTTTGGCTACACCTTC.

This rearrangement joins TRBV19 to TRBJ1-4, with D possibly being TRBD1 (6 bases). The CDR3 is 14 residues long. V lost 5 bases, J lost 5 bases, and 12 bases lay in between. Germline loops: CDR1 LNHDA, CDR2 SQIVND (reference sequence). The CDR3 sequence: CASSVQGRNEKLFF. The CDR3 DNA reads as TGTGCCAGTAGTGTACAGGGTAGGAATGAAAAACTGTTTTTT. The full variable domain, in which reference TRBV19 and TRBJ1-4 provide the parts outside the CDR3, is DGGITQSPKYLFRKEGQNVTLSCEQNLNHDAMYWYRQDPGQGLRLIYYSQIVNDFQKGDIAEGYSVSREKKESFPLTVTSAQKNPTAFYLCASSVQGRNEKLFFGSGTQLSVL.

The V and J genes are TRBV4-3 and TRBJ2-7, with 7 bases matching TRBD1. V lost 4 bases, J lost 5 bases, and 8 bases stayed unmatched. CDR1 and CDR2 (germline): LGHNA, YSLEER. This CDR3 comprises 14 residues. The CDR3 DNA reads TGCGCCAGCAGCCCGCGACAGGGTTTGGACGAGCAGTACTTC. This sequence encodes CASSPRQGLDEQYF.

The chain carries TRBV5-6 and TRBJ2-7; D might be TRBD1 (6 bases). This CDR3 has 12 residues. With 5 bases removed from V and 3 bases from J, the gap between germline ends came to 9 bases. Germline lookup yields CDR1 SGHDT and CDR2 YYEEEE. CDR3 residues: CASSSRGYEQYF. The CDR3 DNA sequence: TGTGCCAGCAGTTCCAGGGGCTACGAGCAGTACTTC.

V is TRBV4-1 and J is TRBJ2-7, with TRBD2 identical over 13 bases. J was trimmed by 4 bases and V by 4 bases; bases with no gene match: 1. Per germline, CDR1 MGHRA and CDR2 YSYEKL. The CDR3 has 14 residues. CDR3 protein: CASSLGLAGYEQYF. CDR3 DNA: TGCGCCAGCAGCCTGGGACTAGCGGGGTACGAGCAGTACTTC.

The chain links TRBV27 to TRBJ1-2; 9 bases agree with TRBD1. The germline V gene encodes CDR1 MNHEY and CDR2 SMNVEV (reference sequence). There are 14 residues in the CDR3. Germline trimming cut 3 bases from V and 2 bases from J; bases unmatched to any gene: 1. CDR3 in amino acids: CASSLTGGNYGYTF. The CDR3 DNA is TGTGCCAGCAGTTTGACAGGGGGAAACTATGGCTACACCTTC.

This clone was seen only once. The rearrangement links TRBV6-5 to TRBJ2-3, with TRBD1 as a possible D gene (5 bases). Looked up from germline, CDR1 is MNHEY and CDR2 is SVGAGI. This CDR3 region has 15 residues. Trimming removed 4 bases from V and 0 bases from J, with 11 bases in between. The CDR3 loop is CASSFRVPSTDTQYF. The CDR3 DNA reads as TGTGCCAGCAGTTTCAGGGTACCTAGCACAGATACGCAGTATTTT.

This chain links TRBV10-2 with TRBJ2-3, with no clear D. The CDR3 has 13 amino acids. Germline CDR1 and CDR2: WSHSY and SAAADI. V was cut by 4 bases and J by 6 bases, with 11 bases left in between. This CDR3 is CASSVGPFDTQYF. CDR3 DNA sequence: TGCGCCAGCAGTGTCGGCCCTTTTGATACGCAGTATTTT.

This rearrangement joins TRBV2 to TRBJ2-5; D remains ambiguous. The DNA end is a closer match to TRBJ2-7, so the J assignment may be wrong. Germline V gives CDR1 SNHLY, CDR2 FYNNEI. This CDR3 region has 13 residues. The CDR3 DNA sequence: TGTGCCAGCAGTGAGGGTGTTGCCTACGAGCAGTACTTC. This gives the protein CASSEGVAYEQYF.

The CDR3 coding sequence is TGCAGCGTTGAAGATCTGGGGTACCAAGAGACCCAGTACTTC. This codes for CSVEDLGYQETQYF. This chain joins TRBV29-1 and TRBJ2-5; D not resolved. Germline V gene data show CDR1 as SQVTM and CDR2 as ANQGSEA. V lost 0 bases and J 0 bases, leaving 8 bases between the germline ends. The CDR3 runs to 14 residues.

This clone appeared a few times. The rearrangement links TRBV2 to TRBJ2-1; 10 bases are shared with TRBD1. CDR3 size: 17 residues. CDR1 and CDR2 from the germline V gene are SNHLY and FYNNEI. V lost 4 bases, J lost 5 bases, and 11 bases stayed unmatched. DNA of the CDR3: TGTGCCAGCAGTGCCTCCGTTGGGACAGGGGATGACAATGAGCAGTTCTTC. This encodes CASSASVGTGDDNEQFF. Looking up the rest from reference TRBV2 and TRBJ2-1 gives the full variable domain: EPEVTQTPSHQVTQMGQEVILRCVPISNHLYFYWYRQILGQKVEFLVSFYNNEISEKSEIFDDQFSVERPDGSNFTLKIRSTKLEDSAMYFCASSASVGTGDDNEQFFGPGTRLTVL.

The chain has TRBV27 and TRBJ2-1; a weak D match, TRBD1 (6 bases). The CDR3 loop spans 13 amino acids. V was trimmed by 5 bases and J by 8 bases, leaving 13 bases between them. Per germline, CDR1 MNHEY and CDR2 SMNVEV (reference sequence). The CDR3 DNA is TGTGCCAGCAGTCCATACAGGGCCGATGAGCAGTTCTTC. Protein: CASSPYRADEQFF.

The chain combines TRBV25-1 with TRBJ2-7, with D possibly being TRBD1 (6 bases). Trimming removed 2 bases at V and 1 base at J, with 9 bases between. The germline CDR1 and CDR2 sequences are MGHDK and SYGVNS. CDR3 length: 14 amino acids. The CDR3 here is CASSEMGQSYEQYF. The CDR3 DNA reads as TGTGCCAGCAGTGAAATGGGACAATCCTACGAGCAGTACTTC.

This CDR3 is CASSPGGFEQFF. CDR3 in DNA: TGTGCCAGCAGCCCAGGGGGTTTTGAGCAGTTCTTC. J is TRBJ2-1 and V is TRBV7-2; 7 bases agree with TRBD1. The CDR3 is 12 residues long. Germline V lookup: CDR1 SGHTA, CDR2 FQGNSA. V lost 5 bases to trimming and J lost 9 bases; unmatched junction nucleotides: 4.

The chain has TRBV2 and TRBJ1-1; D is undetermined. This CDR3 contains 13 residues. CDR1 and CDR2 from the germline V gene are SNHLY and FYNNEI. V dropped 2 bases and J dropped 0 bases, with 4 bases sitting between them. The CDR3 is CASSEQLNTEAFF. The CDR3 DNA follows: TGTGCCAGCAGTGAACAACTGAACACTGAAGCTTTCTTT.

The CDR3 DNA reads TGTGCTAGTGGTTTGAACACTGAAGCTTTCTTT. It specifies CASGLNTEAFF. The chain couples TRBV12-5 to TRBJ1-1; D gene ambiguous. The CDR3 covers 11 residues. The V end was cut by 2 bases, the J end by 2 bases, with 0 bases between. The germline CDR1 and CDR2 sequences are LGHNT and FRNRAP.

Here the CDR3 reads CASSPRLEPDTQYF. The CDR3, as DNA: TGTGCCAGCAGCCCCCGACTAGAACCAGATACGCAGTATTTT. The genes are TRBV7-9 and TRBJ2-3; D might be TRBD2 (6 bases). Germline-derived CDR1 and CDR2 are SEHNR and FQNEAQ (reference sequence). This CDR3 has 14 residues. Trimming cost V 5 bases and J 4 bases, with 13 bases left between them.

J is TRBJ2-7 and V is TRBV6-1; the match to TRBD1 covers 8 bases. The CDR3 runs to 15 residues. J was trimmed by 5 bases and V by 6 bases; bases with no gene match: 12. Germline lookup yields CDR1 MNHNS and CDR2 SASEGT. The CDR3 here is CASREQGGGGHEQYF. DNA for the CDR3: TGTGCCAGCAGGGAACAGGGGGGCGGAGGCCACGAGCAGTACTTC.